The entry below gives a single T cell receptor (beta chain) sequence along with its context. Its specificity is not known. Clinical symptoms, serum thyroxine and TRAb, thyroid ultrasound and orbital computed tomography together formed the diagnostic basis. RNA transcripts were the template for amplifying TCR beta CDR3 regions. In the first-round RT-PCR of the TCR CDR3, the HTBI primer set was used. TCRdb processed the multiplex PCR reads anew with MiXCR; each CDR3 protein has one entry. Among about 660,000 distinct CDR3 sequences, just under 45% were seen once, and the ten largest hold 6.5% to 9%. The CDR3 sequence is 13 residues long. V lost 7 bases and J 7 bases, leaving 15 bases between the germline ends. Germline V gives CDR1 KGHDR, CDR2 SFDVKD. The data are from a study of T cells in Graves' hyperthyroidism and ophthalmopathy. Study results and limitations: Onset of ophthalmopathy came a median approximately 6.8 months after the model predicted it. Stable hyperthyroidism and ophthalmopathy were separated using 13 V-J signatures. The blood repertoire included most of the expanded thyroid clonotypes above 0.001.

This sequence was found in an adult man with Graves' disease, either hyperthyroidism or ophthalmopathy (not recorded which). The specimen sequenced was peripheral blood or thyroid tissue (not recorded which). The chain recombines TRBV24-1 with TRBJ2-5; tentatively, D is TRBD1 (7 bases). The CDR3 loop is CATSAGGRGTQYF. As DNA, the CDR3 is TGTGCCACCAGCGCAGGGGGGCGTGGGACCCAGTACTTC.